Listed here are 23 T cell receptor beta chains from one sample, sequenced in a study of shared clonotypes between healthy human individuals. TCRdb keeps only in-frame clones here, not all; method: immunoSEQ multiplex PCR. There are under 2,000,000 clones in the sample; approximately 94% occur only once, and around 1.2% lies in the top ten. Positively selected for CCR7, the CD45RO-negative cells used as naive CD8 cells excluded terminally differentiated effector memory CD45RA+ cells. Source material: naive CD8+ T cells sorted from blood. The receptor source for this set is a man between 18 and 35 years old in good health.

The J gene is TRBJ1-1, the V gene TRBV19; weak D call: TRBD1 (5 bases). Germline V CDR1 and CDR2: LNHDA, SQIVND (reference sequence). Trimming stripped 5 bases from V and 8 bases from J, with 18 bases between. The CDR3 runs 14 residues. CDR3 residues: CASSQTSMGPEAFF. The CDR3 coding sequence is TGTGCCAGTAGTCAAACTTCAATGGGACCAGAAGCTTTCTTT.

The chain recombines TRBV7-2 with TRBJ2-5; D might be TRBD1 (5 bases). From germline, CDR1 is SGHTA and CDR2 FQGNSA. The CDR3 totals 13 residues. V was cut by 11 bases and J by 4 bases, with 17 bases left in between. The CDR3 spells CAPPRAAVETQYF. The CDR3 DNA reads as TGTGCCCCCCCCAGGGCGGCGGTAGAGACCCAGTACTTC. Variable domain in full (rest from reference TRBV7-2 and TRBJ2-5): GAGVSQSPSNKVTEKGKDVELRCDPISGHTALYWYRQSLGQGLEFLIYFQGNSAPDKSGLPSDRFSAERTGGSVSTLTIQRTQQEDSAVYLCAPPRAAVETQYFGPGTRLLVL.

On this clone itself: The sample has other DNA sequences that encode this CDR3 too. V usage is TRBV13 and J usage is TRBJ2-5, with D perhaps TRBD1 (6 bases). CDR1 is PRHDT and CDR2 is FYEKMQ in the germline V gene (reference sequence). The ends were cut back, 0 bases at V and 4 bases at J, with 6 bases in the middle. The CDR3 spans 13 residues. Here the CDR3 reads CASSLGQGETQYF. CDR3 bases: TGTGCCAGCAGCTTAGGACAGGGAGAGACCCAGTACTTC.

The CDR3 bases are TGTGCCAGCAGCTCCAACCACCGCCCGACAGAAAACGAGCAGTACTTC. Translated, it gives CASSSNHRPTENEQYF. The chain carries TRBV7-9 and TRBJ2-7; a possible D gene is TRBD1 (5 bases). CDR3 length equals 16 residues. Trimming cost V 4 bases and J 5 bases, with 21 bases left between them. CDR1 SEHNR and CDR2 FQNEAQ come from the germline V gene (reference sequence).

The V and J genes are TRBV18 and TRBJ2-7; a weak D match, TRBD2 (6 bases). The CDR3 has 18 amino acids. Germline V lookup: CDR1 KGHSH, CDR2 LQKENI. Trimming shortened V by 3 bases and J by 3 bases, and 24 bases separated the two germline ends. The CDR3 coding sequence is TGTGCCAGCTCACCGTCCGGATCGGTAGCGGCAACTCTCTACGAGCAGTACTTC. Protein: CASSPSGSVAATLYEQYF.

CDR3 nucleotide sequence: TGCGCCAGCAGCCAAACGAATGGGGCGGTGGGTTTCGCCGGGGAGCTGTTTTTT. It translates to CASSQTNGAVGFAGELFF. J is TRBJ2-2 and V is TRBV4-1, with a weak D call TRBD1 (5 bases). The V and J ends lost 2 bases and 6 bases respectively, with 22 bases between them. The germline V gene has CDR1 MGHRA and CDR2 YSYEKL. The CDR3 runs 18 residues.

V gene TRBV5-4 combines with J gene TRBJ1-1; D is undetermined. The ends were cut back, 0 bases at V and 0 bases at J, with 12 bases in the middle. Germline-derived CDR1 and CDR2 are SGHNT and YYREEE (reference sequence). This CDR3 has 16 amino acids. CDR3 in DNA: TGTGCCAGCAGCTTGGGGGTGTTATCCATGAACACTGAAGCTTTCTTT. It encodes CASSLGVLSMNTEAFF.

Details on this clone: Additional DNA sequences in this sample encode the identical CDR3. The chain employs TRBV7-9 and TRBJ2-7; D gene unclear. CDR1 and CDR2 (germline): SEHNR, FQNEAQ (reference sequence). This CDR3 region has 14 residues. Trimming removed 3 bases from V and 3 bases from J, with 12 bases in between. CDR3 DNA: TGTGCCAGCAGCTTGATAGGATTGGGCTACGAGCAGTACTTC. It is translated as CASSLIGLGYEQYF.

Details on this clone: This sample also contains other DNA sequences that code for the same CDR3. The chain joins TRBV18 to TRBJ1-1, with unresolved D. CDR1 is KGHSH, CDR2 LQKENI, per germline. Trimming stripped 3 bases from V and 1 base from J, with 6 bases between. This CDR3 spans 13 amino acids. The CDR3 is CASSPGPNTEAFF. The CDR3 nucleotides read TGTGCCAGCTCACCGGGCCCGAACACTGAAGCTTTCTTT.

The table lists this clone with a count of one. V and J are TRBV19 and TRBJ2-2, with 9 bases fitting TRBD2. V dropped 11 bases and J dropped 5; count of bases not matched to a gene: 3. Germline V lookup: CDR1 LNHDA, CDR2 SQIVND (reference sequence). The CDR3 spans 12 residues. The CDR3 nucleotides read TGTGCCTCTAGCGGGGTAACCGGGGAGCTGTTTTTT. Its protein is CASSGVTGELFF.

The V and J genes are TRBV4-3 and TRBJ2-1; 9 bases map to TRBD2. V was pared by 0 bases and J by 2 bases, with 5 bases of the junction left unmatched. The CDR3 is 17 amino acids. Germline V gives CDR1 LGHNA, CDR2 YSLEER. CDR3 sequence (DNA): TGCGCCAGCAGCCAAGATCGGGCTAGCGGGACCTACAATGAGCAGTTCTTC. Translated, it gives CASSQDRASGTYNEQFF.

Comments on this clone: This same CDR3 is encoded by further DNA sequences in the sample. The rearrangement links TRBV9 to TRBJ2-7; no clear D. The length of the CDR3 is 13 residues. Germline V gene data show CDR1 as SGDLS and CDR2 as YYNGEE. Trimming pared 0 bases from V and 1 base from J, leaving 5 bases between. The CDR3 reads CASSVATSYEQYF. The CDR3 DNA reads TGTGCCAGCAGCGTAGCTACGTCCTACGAGCAGTACTTC.

This chain joins TRBV7-9 and TRBJ2-7; D is perhaps TRBD2 (5 bases). Germline loops: CDR1 SEHNR, CDR2 FQNEAQ (reference sequence). V shed 1 base and J shed 5 bases, with 12 bases lying between them. The CDR3 totals 14 residues. CDR3 protein: CASSLVGGTHEQYF. The DNA of the CDR3 is TGTGCCAGCAGCTTAGTAGGAGGAACCCACGAGCAGTACTTC.

The CDR3 DNA sequence: TGTGCCAGCAGCCCGAGGGACAGCGGTAATGAAAAACTGTTTTTT. Residues: CASSPRDSGNEKLFF. The J gene is TRBJ1-4, the V gene TRBV28; 7 bases match TRBD1. Germline V gene lookup returns CDR1 MDHEN and CDR2 SYDVKM. The length of the CDR3 is 15 residues. After removal of 6 bases from V and 4 bases from J, the junction contained 8 bases not matched to a gene.

This chain connects TRBV10-3 to TRBJ2-1; 7 bases fit TRBD1. The ends lost 2 bases at V and 5 bases at J; junction bases unmatched: 3. This CDR3 contains 14 residues. Germline CDR1 reads ENHRY; CDR2 reads SYGVKD. CDR3 bases: TGTGCCATCAGTGAGGGACAGGATCACAATGAGCAGTTCTTC. Its protein is CAISEGQDHNEQFF.

The chain has TRBV28 and TRBJ2-7; D may correspond to TRBD1 or TRBD2 (5 bases each). The CDR3 contains 18 residues. V lost 5 bases to trimming and J lost 6 bases, with 29 bases between them. Germline V gene sequence: CDR1 MDHEN, CDR2 SYDVKM. The CDR3 spells CASSPRMVGRIWASEQYF. CDR3 nucleotides: TGTGCCAGCAGTCCGAGGATGGTGGGACGGATTTGGGCTAGCGAGCAGTACTTC.

The chain recombines TRBV4-1 with TRBJ1-5, with a tentative D call TRBD1 (5 bases). This CDR3 is 15 amino acids long. Trimming removed 0 bases at V and 5 bases at J, with 11 bases between. In germline, CDR1 is MGHRA, CDR2 YSYEKL. CDR3 nucleotide sequence: TGCGCCAGCAGCCAAGATCCAGGGTGGGATCAGCCCCAGCATTTT. This translates into CASSQDPGWDQPQHF.

A word on this clone: The same CDR3 can be traced to other DNA sequences in this sample. The chain recombines TRBV4-1 with TRBJ2-1; the D is unclear. The V gene's germline CDR1 is MGHRA and CDR2 YSYEKL. V lost 0 bases, J lost 4 bases, and 4 bases lay in between. This CDR3 contains 13 residues. For the CDR3, the DNA is TGCGCCAGCAGCCAAGAAGGATACAATGAGCAGTTCTTC. It codes for CASSQEGYNEQFF.

J is TRBJ1-1 and V is TRBV6-5, with D perhaps matching TRBD1 (5 bases). The V end was cut by 2 bases, the J end by 5 bases, with 12 bases between. Germline CDR1 reads MNHEY; CDR2 reads SVGAGI. This CDR3 region has 14 residues. The CDR3 DNA reads as TGTGCCAGCAGTTACAACCGGGGGGTTACTGAAGCTTTCTTT. Protein product: CASSYNRGVTEAFF.

This rearrangement joins TRBV27 to TRBJ1-1; D may be TRBD1 (6 bases). Germline lookup yields CDR1 MNHEY and CDR2 SMNVEV (reference sequence). Trimming cost V 6 bases and J 3 bases, with 11 bases left between them. This CDR3 is built from 13 residues. The CDR3 sequence: CASSVKGDTEAFF. Written as DNA, the CDR3 is TGTGCCAGCAGCGTTAAGGGGGACACTGAAGCTTTCTTT.

The rearrangement links TRBV15 to TRBJ2-5, with unresolved D. Trimming stripped 1 base from V and 1 base from J, with 7 bases between. Germline V gene data show CDR1 as LNHNV and CDR2 as YYDKDF (reference sequence). This CDR3 region has 14 residues. The DNA of the CDR3 is TGTGCCACCAGCAGAGTACGCAGCCAAGAGACCCAGTACTTC. Translating it yields CATSRVRSQETQYF.

The chain has TRBV5-1 and TRBJ1-1; the D is unclear. The CDR3 extends over 14 amino acids. The V end lost 3 bases, the J end lost 1 base, and 10 bases lay between the germline ends. CDR1 is SGHRS, CDR2 YFSETQ, per germline. The CDR3 protein is CASSSDVRNTEAFF. CDR3 in DNA: TGCGCCAGCAGCTCGGACGTAAGGAACACTGAAGCTTTCTTT.

The genes are TRBV7-6 and TRBJ1-1; tentatively, D is TRBD1 (6 bases). The CDR3 spans 15 residues. Trimming left V 4 bases short and J 5 bases short, with 17 bases between. Germline CDR1 reads SGHVS; CDR2 reads FNYEAQ. CDR3 nucleotide sequence: TGTGCCAGCAGCTCCCACCAGGGGCCGGGGACTGAAGCTTTCTTT. Translation gives CASSSHQGPGTEAFF.